These 18 T cell receptor beta chains were all obtained from the same sample, sequenced in a study of T cells in Graves' hyperthyroidism and ophthalmopathy. TCR beta CDR3 regions were amplified from RNA transcripts. HTBI primers were employed in a first-round RT-PCR of the TCR CDR3. TCRdb independently ran MiXCR on the multiplex PCR reads; one entry per CDR3 protein. Of hundreds of thousands of distinct CDR3 sequences in the sample, roughly 15% are singletons; the top ten hold approximately 14%. Sequenced sample: blood. The receptor set was obtained from a woman between 40 and 50 years old with Graves' hyperthyroidism.

The V and J genes are TRBV6-1 and TRBJ2-7; TRBD1 or TRBD2 may be the D gene (5 bases each). The V gene's germline CDR1 is MNHNS and CDR2 SASEGT. Deletions cut 6 bases from V and 6 bases from J, with 15 bases between. This CDR3 comprises 13 residues. CDR3 sequence: CASRDNGGVEQYF. CDR3 nucleotides: TGTGCCAGCAGAGACAATGGGGGTGTCGAGCAGTACTTC.

Only one count was recorded for this clonotype. The chain couples TRBV19 to TRBJ2-5; D uncertain. The CDR3 consists of 13 residues. Per the germline V gene, CDR1 is LNHDA and CDR2 is SQIVND (reference sequence). V dropped 3 bases and J dropped 6 bases, with 11 bases sitting between them. The CDR3: CASSMGGQKTQYF. The CDR3 bases are TGTGCCAGTAGTATGGGTGGGCAGAAGACCCAGTACTTC.

This clonotype was seen many times. This chain connects TRBV12-3 or TRBV12-4 to TRBJ1-5; D unclear. V was cut by 2 bases and J by 3 bases, with 5 bases left in between. The CDR3 is made up of 13 amino acids. CDR3 loop: CASSLLDNQPQHF. The CDR3 DNA reads as TGTGCCAGCAGTTTATTGGACAATCAGCCCCAGCATTTT.

This clonotype was seen at least ten times. The chain has TRBV11-2 and TRBJ2-7; 10 bases fit TRBD2. Germline lookup yields CDR1 SGHAT and CDR2 FQNNGV. J lost 5 bases, V lost 5 bases, and 9 bases had no gene match. The CDR3 runs 15 residues. Here the CDR3 reads CASSIPSGRSDEQYF. In nucleotides, the CDR3 is TGTGCCAGCAGCATCCCTAGCGGGAGATCGGACGAGCAGTACTTC.

This clonotype occurred many times. The chain carries TRBV19 and TRBJ2-3; 14 nucleotides match TRBD2. This CDR3 is built from 15 residues. Unmatched junction bases numbered 1, after V lost 8 bases and J lost 0 bases. Per the germline V gene, CDR1 is LNHDA and CDR2 is SQIVND (reference sequence). CDR3 protein: CASRTSGRSTDTQYF. As DNA, the CDR3 is TGTGCCAGTCGGACTAGCGGGAGGAGCACAGATACGCAGTATTTT. Complete variable domain (other parts from reference TRBV19 and TRBJ2-3): DGGITQSPKYLFRKEGQNVTLSCEQNLNHDAMYWYRQDPGQGLRLIYYSQIVNDFQKGDIAEGYSVSREKKESFPLTVTSAQKNPTAFYLCASRTSGRSTDTQYFGPGTRLTVL.

This chain links TRBV20-1 with TRBJ2-1; 11 positions agree with TRBD2. Trimming cost V 0 bases and J 4 bases; bases outside gene matches: 11. The CDR3 is made up of 18 amino acids. Germline lookup yields CDR1 DFQATT and CDR2 SNEGSKA (reference sequence). DNA for the CDR3: TGCAGTGCTAGAGATGTGGGCGCCGGGACTAGCGGATACAATGAGCAGTTCTTC. Protein: CSARDVGAGTSGYNEQFF.

Many counts were recorded for this clonotype. This chain joins TRBV5-1 and TRBJ1-1, with TRBD1 matching 8 bases. Germline V gene lookup returns CDR1 SGHRS and CDR2 YFSETQ. V lost 5 bases to trimming and J lost 6 bases; unmatched junction nucleotides: 6. This CDR3 is built from 13 residues. The CDR3 nucleotides read TGCGCCAGCAGGGACAGGGCTCGAGCTGAAGCTTTCTTT. As protein: CASRDRARAEAFF.

V usage is TRBV5-1 and J usage is TRBJ2-1; D may correspond to TRBD1 or TRBD2 (5 bases each). With 4 bases removed from V and 7 bases from J, the gap between germline ends came to 18 bases. The CDR3 spans 15 residues. Germline CDR1 is SGHRS and CDR2 is YFSETQ. CDR3 DNA: TGCGCCAGCAGCGGAGTAGATATTTGGGGGAATGAGCAGTTCTTC. This codes for CASSGVDIWGNEQFF.

This clonotype was seen ten or more times. The chain employs TRBV28 and TRBJ2-5; D possibly corresponds to TRBD2 (5 bases). The ends were cut back, 5 bases at V and 5 bases at J, with 18 bases in the middle. This CDR3 region has 15 residues. Looked up from germline, CDR1 is MDHEN and CDR2 is SYDVKM. The CDR3 coding sequence is TGTGCCAGCAGTCCCCGGCCCGGACTCGGCGAGACCCAGTACTTC. It yields the protein CASSPRPGLGETQYF.

V usage is TRBV5-4 and J usage is TRBJ2-2, with D maybe TRBD1 (6 bases). This CDR3 is 16 amino acids long. Germline V CDR1 and CDR2: SGHNT, YYREEE (reference sequence). Trimming shortened V by 4 bases and J by 2 bases, and 15 bases separated the two germline ends. The CDR3 is CASSPRQEVNTGELFF. In nucleotides, the CDR3 is TGTGCCAGCAGCCCTAGACAGGAAGTAAACACCGGGGAGCTGTTTTTT.

The chain employs TRBV4-1 and TRBJ2-7; the D gene could be TRBD1 or TRBD2 (5 bases each). The CDR3 consists of 14 residues. Per the germline V gene, CDR1 is MGHRA and CDR2 is YSYEKL. The V end was cut by 3 bases, the J end by 4 bases, with 13 bases between. CDR3 sequence reads: CASSQNRGPYEQYF. The CDR3 DNA reads as TGCGCCAGCAGCCAGAATAGGGGACCTTACGAGCAGTACTTC.

V usage is TRBV5-1 and J usage is TRBJ2-2; no clear D gene. Per germline, CDR1 SGHRS and CDR2 YFSETQ. Trimming shortened V by 7 bases and J by 7 bases, and 14 bases separated the two germline ends. This CDR3 contains 13 residues. The chain's CDR3 is CASYSTSHGELFF. DNA of the CDR3: TGCGCCAGCTATTCGACAAGTCACGGGGAGCTGTTTTTT.

This clonotype was picked up many times. The chain combines TRBV5-1 with TRBJ2-3; TRBD1 agrees at 9 bases. CDR1 and CDR2 from the germline V gene are SGHRS and YFSETQ. Trimming took 4 bases from V and 3 from J; bases not matched to a gene: 6. This CDR3 has 15 amino acids. The CDR3 spells CASSPRTGVTDTQYF. CDR3 in DNA: TGCGCCAGCAGCCCGAGGACAGGGGTTACAGATACGCAGTATTTT.

This clonotype was seen many times. V and J are TRBV6-2 or TRBV6-3 and TRBJ2-1, with 12 bases identical to TRBD2. Germline CDR1 reads MNHEY; CDR2 reads SVGEGT. The CDR3 length is 16 residues. After removal of 5 bases from V and 6 bases from J, the junction contained 8 bases not matched to a gene. The CDR3 loop is CASSPLTSGRINEQFF. The CDR3, as DNA: TGTGCCAGCAGTCCACTAACTAGCGGGAGGATCAATGAGCAGTTCTTC.

This clonotype was observed many times. The chain carries TRBV20-1 and TRBJ2-1; TRBD2 aligns across 11 bases. Germline V gene lookup returns CDR1 DFQATT and CDR2 SNEGSKA (reference sequence). V lost 3 bases and J lost 1; bases outside the gene matches: 5. This CDR3 has 16 residues. The CDR3 sequence is CSARLASGRSYNEQFF. In nucleotides, the CDR3 is TGCAGTGCTAGGTTGGCTAGCGGGAGGTCCTACAATGAGCAGTTCTTC.

The genes are TRBV19 and TRBJ2-2; D not certain. The V end lost 4 bases, the J end lost 7 bases, and 10 bases lay between the germline ends. The CDR3 runs 13 residues. CDR1 LNHDA and CDR2 SQIVND come from the germline V gene (reference sequence). DNA for the CDR3: TGTGCCAGTAGTAGTGGACGCCGCGGGGAGCTGTTTTTT. Its translation is CASSSGRRGELFF.

This clonotype was counted many times. V is TRBV6-5 and J is TRBJ2-1; D perhaps matches TRBD2 (6 bases). This CDR3 region has 14 residues. V lost 0 bases to trimming and J lost 7 bases, with 10 bases between them. The germline CDR1 and CDR2 sequences are MNHEY and SVGAGI. CDR3 DNA: TGTGCCAGCAGTTACTCGAGTGGGGGGAATGAGCAGTTCTTC. The encoded protein is CASSYSSGGNEQFF.

The table lists this clonotype with many counts. V is TRBV27 and J is TRBJ2-7, with D possibly TRBD2 on 6 matching bases. CDR3 length: 14 amino acids. V dropped 5 bases and J dropped 7 bases, with 18 bases sitting between them. Germline CDR1 is MNHEY and CDR2 is SMNVEV (reference sequence). CDR3 nucleotide sequence: TGTGCCAGCAGTCCCCTCCTTGGGGGGATGGAGCAGTACTTC. Its translation is CASSPLLGGMEQYF.